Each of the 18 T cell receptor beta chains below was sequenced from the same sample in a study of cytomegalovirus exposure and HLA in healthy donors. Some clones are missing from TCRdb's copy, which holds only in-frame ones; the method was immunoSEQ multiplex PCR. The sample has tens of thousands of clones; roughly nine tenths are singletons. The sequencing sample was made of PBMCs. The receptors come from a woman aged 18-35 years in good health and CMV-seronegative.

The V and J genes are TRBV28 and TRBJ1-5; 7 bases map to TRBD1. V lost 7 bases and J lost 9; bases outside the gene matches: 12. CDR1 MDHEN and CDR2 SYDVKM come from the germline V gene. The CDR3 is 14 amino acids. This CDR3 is CASKGGTVARPQHF. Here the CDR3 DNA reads TGTGCCAGCAAGGGCGGGACAGTTGCACGGCCCCAGCATTTT.

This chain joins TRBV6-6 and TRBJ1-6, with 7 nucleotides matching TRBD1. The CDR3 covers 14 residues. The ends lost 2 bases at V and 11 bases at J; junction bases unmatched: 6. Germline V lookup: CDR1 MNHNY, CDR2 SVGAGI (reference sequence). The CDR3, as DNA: TGTGCCAGCAGTTACGAGGGGGCAGCGACACCCCTCCACTTT. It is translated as CASSYEGAATPLHF.

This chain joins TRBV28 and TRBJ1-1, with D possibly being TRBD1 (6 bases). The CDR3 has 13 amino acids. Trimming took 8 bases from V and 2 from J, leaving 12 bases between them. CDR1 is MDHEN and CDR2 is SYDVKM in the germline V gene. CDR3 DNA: TGTGCCAGCTCCCGAGGGGGAAACACTGAAGCTTTCTTT. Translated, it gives CASSRGGNTEAFF. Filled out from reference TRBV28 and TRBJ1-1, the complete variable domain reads DVKVTQSSRYLVKRTGEKVFLECVQDMDHENMFWYRQDPGLGLRLIYFSYDVKMKEKGDIPEGYSVSREKKERFSLILESASTNQTSMYLCASSRGGNTEAFFGQGTRLTVV.

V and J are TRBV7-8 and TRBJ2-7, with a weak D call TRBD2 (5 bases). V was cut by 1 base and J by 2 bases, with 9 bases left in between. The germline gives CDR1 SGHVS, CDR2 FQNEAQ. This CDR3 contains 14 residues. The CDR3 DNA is TGTGCCAGCAGCTTAGGAGAACTAGCCTACGAGCAGTACTTC. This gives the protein CASSLGELAYEQYF.

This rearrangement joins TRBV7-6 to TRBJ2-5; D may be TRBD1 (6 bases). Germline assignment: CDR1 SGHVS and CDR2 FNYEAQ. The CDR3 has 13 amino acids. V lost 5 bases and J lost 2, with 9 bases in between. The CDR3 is CASSLGTQETQYF. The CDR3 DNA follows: TGTGCCAGCAGCCTGGGGACACAAGAGACCCAGTACTTC.

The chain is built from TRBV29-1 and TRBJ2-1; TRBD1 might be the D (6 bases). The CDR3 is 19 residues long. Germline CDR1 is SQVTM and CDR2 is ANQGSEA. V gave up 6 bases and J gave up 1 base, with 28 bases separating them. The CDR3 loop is CSVTAADRENFWSYNEQFF. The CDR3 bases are TGCAGCGTGACTGCCGCGGACAGAGAGAATTTTTGGTCCTACAATGAGCAGTTCTTC.

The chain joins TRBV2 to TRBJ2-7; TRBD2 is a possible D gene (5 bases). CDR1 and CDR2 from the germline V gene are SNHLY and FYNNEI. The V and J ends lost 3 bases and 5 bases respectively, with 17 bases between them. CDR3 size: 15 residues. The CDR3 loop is CASSDNSEGSDEQYF. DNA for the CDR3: TGTGCCAGCAGTGATAACTCGGAAGGGAGCGACGAGCAGTACTTC.

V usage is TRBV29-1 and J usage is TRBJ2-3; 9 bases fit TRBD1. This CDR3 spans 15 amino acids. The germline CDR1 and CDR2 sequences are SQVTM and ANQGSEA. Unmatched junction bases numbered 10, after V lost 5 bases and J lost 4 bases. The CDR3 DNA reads TGCAGCGTTACTAAGACGGACAGGGGTCCAGATACGCAGTATTTT. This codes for CSVTKTDRGPDTQYF.

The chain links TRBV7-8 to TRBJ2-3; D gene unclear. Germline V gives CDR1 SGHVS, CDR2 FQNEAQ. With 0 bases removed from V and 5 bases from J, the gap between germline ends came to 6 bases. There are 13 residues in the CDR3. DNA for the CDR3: TGTGCCAGCAGCTTAGCCCGAGGAGATACGCAGTATTTT. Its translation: CASSLARGDTQYF. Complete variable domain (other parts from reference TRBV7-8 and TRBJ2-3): GAGVSQSPRYKVAKRGQDVALRCDPISGHVSLFWYQQALGQGPEFLTYFQNEAQLDKSGLPSDRFFAERPEGSVSTLKIQRTQQEDSAVYLCASSLARGDTQYFGPGTRLTVL.

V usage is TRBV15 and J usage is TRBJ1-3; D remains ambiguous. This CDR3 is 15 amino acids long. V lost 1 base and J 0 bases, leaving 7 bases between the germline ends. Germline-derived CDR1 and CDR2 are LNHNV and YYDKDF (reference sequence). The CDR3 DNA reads TGTGCCACCAGCAGAGGTCCCAGCTCTGGAAACACCATATATTTT. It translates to CATSRGPSSGNTIYF.

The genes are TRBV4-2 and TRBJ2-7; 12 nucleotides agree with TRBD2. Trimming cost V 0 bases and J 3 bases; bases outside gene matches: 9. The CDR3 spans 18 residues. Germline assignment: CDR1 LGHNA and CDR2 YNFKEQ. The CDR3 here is CASSQEVITSGGYYEQYF. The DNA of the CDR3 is TGTGCCAGCAGCCAAGAAGTCATCACTAGCGGGGGGTACTACGAGCAGTACTTC.

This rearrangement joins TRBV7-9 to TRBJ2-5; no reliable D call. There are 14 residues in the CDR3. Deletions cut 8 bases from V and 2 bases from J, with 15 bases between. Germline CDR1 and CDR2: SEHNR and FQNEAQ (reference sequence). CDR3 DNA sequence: TGTGCCAGCGTGGAATACTTGACACAAGAGACCCAGTACTTC. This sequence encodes CASVEYLTQETQYF.

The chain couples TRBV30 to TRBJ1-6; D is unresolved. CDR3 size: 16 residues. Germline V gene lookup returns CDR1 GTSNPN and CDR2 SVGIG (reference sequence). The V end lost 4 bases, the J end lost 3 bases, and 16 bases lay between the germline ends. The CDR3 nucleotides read TGTGCCTGGACAGAAGGTCTGACTTTCTATAATTCACCCCTCCACTTT. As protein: CAWTEGLTFYNSPLHF.

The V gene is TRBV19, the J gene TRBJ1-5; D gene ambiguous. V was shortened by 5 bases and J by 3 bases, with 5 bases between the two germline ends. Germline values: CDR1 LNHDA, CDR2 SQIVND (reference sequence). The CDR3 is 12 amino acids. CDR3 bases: TGTGCCAGTAGTCTATACAATCAGCCCCAGCATTTT. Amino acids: CASSLYNQPQHF.

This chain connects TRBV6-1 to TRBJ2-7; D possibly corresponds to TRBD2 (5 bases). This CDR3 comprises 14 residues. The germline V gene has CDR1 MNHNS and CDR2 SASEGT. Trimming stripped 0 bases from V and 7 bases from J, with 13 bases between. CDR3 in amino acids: CASSEAQLAWEQYF. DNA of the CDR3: TGTGCCAGCAGTGAAGCTCAGTTAGCGTGGGAGCAGTACTTC.

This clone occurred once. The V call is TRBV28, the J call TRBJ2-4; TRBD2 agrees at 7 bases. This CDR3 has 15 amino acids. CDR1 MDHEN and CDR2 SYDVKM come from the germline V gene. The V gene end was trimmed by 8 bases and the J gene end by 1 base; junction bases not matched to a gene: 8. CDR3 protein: CASLSGGSAKNIQYF. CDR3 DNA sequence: TGTGCCAGCCTCTCCGGGGGGAGCGCCAAAAACATTCAGTACTTC.

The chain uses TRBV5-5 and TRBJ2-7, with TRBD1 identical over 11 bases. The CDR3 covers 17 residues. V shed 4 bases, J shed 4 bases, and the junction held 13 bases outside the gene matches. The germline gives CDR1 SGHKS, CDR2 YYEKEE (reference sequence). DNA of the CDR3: TGTGCCAGCAGCCAAACTGACCTCGGACAGGGGGCATACGAGCAGTACTTC. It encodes CASSQTDLGQGAYEQYF.

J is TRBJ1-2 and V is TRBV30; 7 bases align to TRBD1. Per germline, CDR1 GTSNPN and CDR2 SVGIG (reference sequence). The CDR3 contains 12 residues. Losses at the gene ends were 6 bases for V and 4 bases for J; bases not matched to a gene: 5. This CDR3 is CACIPGGYGYTF. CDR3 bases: TGTGCCTGTATACCAGGGGGCTATGGCTACACCTTC. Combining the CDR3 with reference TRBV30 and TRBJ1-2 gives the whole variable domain SQTIHQWPATLVQPVGSPLSLECTVEGTSNPNLYWYRQAAGRGLQLLFYSVGIGQISSEVPQNLSASRPQDRQFILSSKKLLLSDSGFYLCACIPGGYGYTFGSGTRLTVV.